The 5 T cell receptor beta chains reported below all come from one sample, sequenced in a study of Graves' ophthalmopathy and Graves' hyperthyroidism. RNA transcripts were the source from which TCR beta CDR3 regions were amplified. HTBI primers were employed in first-round RT-PCR, then a second-round multiplex PCR followed. In TCRdb, the multiplex PCR reads were re-called with MiXCR into one record per CDR3 protein. This sample has approximately 460,000 distinct CDR3 sequences, with approximately 15% found just once. The sequenced sample consisted of blood. Receptors were obtained from a woman between 25 and 40 years old with Graves' ophthalmopathy.

In this sample, this clonotype turned up many times. The chain combines TRBV5-5 with TRBJ1-1; 7 bases match TRBD1. Looked up from germline, CDR1 is SGHKS and CDR2 is YYEKEE (reference sequence). This CDR3 comprises 14 residues. V lost 0 bases, J lost 10 bases, and 9 bases stayed unmatched. CDR3 DNA: TGTGCCAGCAGCTTGGGACAGGGTCGGTACGGAGCTTTCTTT. Translated, it gives CASSLGQGRYGAFF. Variable domain in full (rest from reference TRBV5-5 and TRBJ1-1): DAGVTQSPTHLIKTRGQQVTLRCSPISGHKSVSWYQQVLGQGPQFIFQYYEKEERGRGNFPDRFSARQFPNYSSELNVNALLLGDSALYLCASSLGQGRYGAFFGQGTRLTVV.

This clonotype was seen many times. The chain couples TRBV25-1 to TRBJ2-7; TRBD1 agrees at 9 bases. The germline gives CDR1 MGHDK, CDR2 SYGVNS. The CDR3 spans 14 residues. Trimming removed 10 bases from V and 9 bases from J; junction bases left unmatched: 16. The CDR3 DNA reads TGTGCCACGGAAGGGCGGGACAGGGCCTATTGGCAGTACTTC. It is translated as CATEGRDRAYWQYF.

This clonotype was seen many times. The chain carries TRBV5-1 and TRBJ2-5, with D perhaps matching TRBD1 (7 bases). Germline assignment: CDR1 SGHRS and CDR2 YFSETQ. V gave up 7 bases and J gave up 5 bases, with 27 bases separating them. The CDR3 is 17 amino acids. CDR3 coding DNA: TGCGCCAGCGCCGACCCACATACAGGGGAGGTAGAGGAGACCCAGTACTTC. As protein: CASADPHTGEVEETQYF. The variable domain in full, completed from reference TRBV5-1 and TRBJ2-5, reads KAGVTQTPRYLIKTRGQQVTLSCSPISGHRSVSWYQQTPGQGLQFLFEYFSETQRNKGNFPGRFSGRQFSNSRSEMNVSTLELGDSALYLCASADPHTGEVEETQYFGPGTRLLVL.

This chain connects TRBV12-3 or TRBV12-4 to TRBJ2-7; no clear D. This CDR3 region has 11 residues. The ends were cut back, 1 base at V and 10 bases at J, with 8 bases in the middle. CDR3 coding DNA: TGTGCCAGCAGTTTAGGACCCACCCAGTACTTC. Translated: CASSLGPTQYF.

The chain employs TRBV12-3 or TRBV12-4 and TRBJ1-2; 9 nucleotides align to TRBD1. V lost 6 bases and J lost 7; bases outside the gene matches: 6. CDR3 length equals 13 residues. The CDR3 DNA follows: TGTGCCAGCAGACCCGGGACAGGGATTGGCTACACCTTC. Protein sequence: CASRPGTGIGYTF.